This paragraph covers one T cell receptor (beta chain) sequence. Its antigen remains unknown. The CDR3 is made up of 13 amino acids. Researchers used template switching to add UMIs featuring a 6-nucleotide sample barcode. After re-calling the 5' RACE reads, TCRdb lists one entry per CDR3 protein, DNA absent. The ten top clones account for around 6.8%, within a sample of some 83,000 distinct CDR3 sequences. The sample comes from a study of monozygotic twins with inflammatory bowel disease. Study-wide points: There was no support for any single strong signal or clonotype associated with IBD. With inverse Simpson as the measure, TCRbeta diversity was lower in IBD patients than in healthy co-twins.

Sequenced: blood. The receptor comes from a human donor with ulcerative colitis or Crohn's disease, or a healthy co-twin of an affected twin (not recorded which). V usage is TRBV12-3 or TRBV12-4 and J usage is TRBJ2-3; the TCRdb call, TRBD2, lacks DNA for checking. The CDR3 spells CASTLPGTDTQYF.